What follows are 25 T cell receptor beta chains derived from one specimen sequenced in a study of T-cell reconstitution after alpha-beta-depleted transplantation in children. Study observations and caveats: Counts and diversity of T cells one year after transplant came mostly from newly produced T cells.

Their cognate antigens are unknown. Molecular barcoding with unique molecular identifiers was used for the TCRbeta library. In TCRdb, the PCR reads were re-called with MiXCR into one record per CDR3 protein. This sample carries around 270,000 distinct CDR3 sequences, roughly 7.8% of them seen once, and the ten largest clones take 9.1%. The material sequenced was peripheral blood, taken 360 days after TCRalphabeta/CD19-depleted stem cell transplant. These receptors were collected from a female patient aged 2-9 years who had a stem cell transplant for Fanconi anemia, so the T cells may come from the graft donor.

This clonotype was recorded many times. V usage is TRBV29-1 and J usage is TRBJ1-1, with D hard to call. CDR3 size: 14 residues. Germline loops: CDR1 SQVTM, CDR2 ANQGSEA. V lost 6 bases, J lost 3 bases, and 17 bases lay in between. The CDR3 bases are TGCAGCGTCTCCCCCCGGGTCACCCACACTGAAGCTTTCTTT. Protein: CSVSPRVTHTEAFF.

This clonotype showed up many times. The V call is TRBV25-1, the J call TRBJ1-1; the D gene is possibly TRBD1 (6 bases). The germline gives CDR1 MGHDK, CDR2 SYGVNS. Trimming removed 5 bases at V and 8 bases at J, with 18 bases between. CDR3 length: 14 residues. The CDR3 is CASSPGGRGSEAFF. CDR3 bases: TGTGCCAGCAGTCCCGGCGGGAGGGGGTCCGAAGCTTTCTTT.

This clonotype came up many times. The rearrangement links TRBV6-2 or TRBV6-3 to TRBJ2-1, with 12 bases identical to TRBD2. The CDR3 runs 16 residues. Germline trimming cut 5 bases from V and 7 bases from J; bases unmatched to any gene: 9. The V gene's germline CDR1 is MNHEY and CDR2 SVGEGT. CDR3 amino acids: CASSPWLAGGGNEQFF. In nucleotides, the CDR3 is TGTGCCAGCAGTCCCTGGCTAGCGGGAGGGGGGAATGAGCAGTTCTTC.

This clonotype was seen ten or more times. The rearrangement links TRBV7-8 to TRBJ2-7; D is perhaps TRBD2 (6 bases). CDR3 length equals 13 residues. V lost 7 bases to trimming and J lost 6 bases, with 16 bases between them. Germline V gene lookup returns CDR1 SGHVS and CDR2 FQNEAQ. The DNA for the CDR3 is TGTGCCAGCACCATACTCGGGACTTTCGAGCAGTACTTC. Protein: CASTILGTFEQYF.

This clonotype was observed at least ten times. This chain connects TRBV5-5 to TRBJ2-2; maybe TRBD1 (5 bases). Germline values: CDR1 SGHKS, CDR2 YYEKEE (reference sequence). V lost 6 bases to trimming and J lost 7 bases, with 16 bases between them. The CDR3 runs 14 residues. CDR3 region: CASTLHGANGELFF. The CDR3 region has the DNA TGTGCCAGCACCCTTCATGGGGCGAACGGGGAGCTGTTTTTT.

This clonotype was detected many times. The rearrangement uses TRBV27 and TRBJ2-3; tentative D call: TRBD1 (6 bases). The CDR3 is 14 residues long. Trimming took 9 bases from V and 1 from J, leaving 14 bases between them. Germline V CDR1 and CDR2: MNHEY, SMNVEV (reference sequence). The CDR3 nucleotides are TGTGCCAGGGCAGGGGCTTTTCGCACAGATACGCAGTATTTT. This codes for CARAGAFRTDTQYF.

This rearrangement joins TRBV12-3 or TRBV12-4 to TRBJ1-5, with D maybe TRBD1 (6 bases). This CDR3 has 17 amino acids. V lost 2 bases, J lost 4 bases, and 18 bases lay in between. The CDR3 sequence: CASSLQLQGVLNQPQHF. The CDR3, as DNA: TGTGCCAGCAGTTTACAATTACAGGGTGTTTTAAATCAGCCCCAGCATTTT.

This clonotype turned up a few times. The chain uses TRBV6-1 and TRBJ2-2; D may be TRBD2 (6 bases). This CDR3 contains 13 residues. Germline CDR1 reads MNHNS; CDR2 reads SASEGT. The germline V and J ends were trimmed by 6 bases and 7 bases, with 12 bases remaining between them. The CDR3 DNA follows: TGTGCCAGCAGCAGGGCGGGGATCGGGGAGCTGTTTTTT. Amino acids: CASSRAGIGELFF.

The V call is TRBV12-3 or TRBV12-4, the J call TRBJ2-2; TRBD2 matches at 7 bases. V shed 6 bases, J shed 6 bases, and the junction held 10 bases outside the gene matches. The CDR3 totals 15 residues. CDR3 coding DNA: TGTGCCAGCAGGAAACCTCTAGCGGCGGCCGGGGAGCTGTTTTTT. Amino acid sequence: CASRKPLAAAGELFF.

This clonotype was observed many times. The chain is built from TRBV18 and TRBJ2-2; D is uncertain. The CDR3 is 15 residues long. Germline loops: CDR1 KGHSH, CDR2 LQKENI. Trimming shortened V by 3 bases and J by 2 bases, and 10 bases separated the two germline ends. For the CDR3, the DNA is TGTGCCAGCTCACCCCGCGCGGTCAACACCGGGGAGCTGTTTTTT. Encoded protein: CASSPRAVNTGELFF.

This clonotype has just a few counts. The chain recombines TRBV7-9 with TRBJ1-1; 8 bases match TRBD1. Per the germline V gene, CDR1 is SEHNR and CDR2 is FQNEAQ (reference sequence). Trimming cost V 11 bases and J 1 base; bases outside gene matches: 6. CDR3 length: 13 residues. In DNA, the CDR3 is TGTGCCGGGGCAGGGGGCTCGAACACTGAAGCTTTCTTT. Translation gives CAGAGGSNTEAFF.

This clonotype was detected ten times or more. The chain is built from TRBV27 and TRBJ2-3; D unclear. The CDR3 has 15 amino acids. V lost 1 base, J lost 2 bases, and 10 bases lay in between. In germline, CDR1 is MNHEY, CDR2 SMNVEV (reference sequence). As DNA, the CDR3 is TGTGCCAGCAGTTTATATTCCTCTCCCACAGATACGCAGTATTTT. Residues: CASSLYSSPTDTQYF.

This clonotype was counted many times. The rearrangement joins TRBV20-1 to TRBJ2-7; 8 bases map to TRBD1. The CDR3 extends over 15 amino acids. J gave up 0 bases and V 1 base, and 5 bases lay outside the gene matches. Germline V gives CDR1 DFQATT, CDR2 SNEGSKA (reference sequence). CDR3 sequence (DNA): TGCAGTGCTAGAGGCCCAGGACAGGGCTCCTACGAGCAGTACTTC. It encodes CSARGPGQGSYEQYF.

There are many counts of this clonotype. The chain recombines TRBV12-3 or TRBV12-4 with TRBJ2-2; no reliable D call. V was trimmed by 2 bases and J by 1 base, leaving 8 bases between them. The CDR3 length is 15 residues. The CDR3 sequence is CASSLIGVNTGELFF. As DNA, the CDR3 is TGTGCCAGCAGTTTAATTGGTGTGAACACCGGGGAGCTGTTTTTT.

This clonotype came up a few times. The rearrangement links TRBV20-1 to TRBJ2-7; perhaps D is TRBD1 or TRBD2 (5 bases each). The CDR3 consists of 15 residues. V was shortened by 3 bases and J by 3 bases, with 18 bases between the two germline ends. Germline CDR1 DFQATT, CDR2 SNEGSKA (reference sequence). The CDR3 loop is CSARGTREPSYEQYF. The CDR3 bases are TGCAGTGCTAGGGGGACCCGGGAACCAAGCTACGAGCAGTACTTC.

This clonotype was seen many times. This sequence joins TRBV5-1 and TRBJ2-2; no definite D call. Germline CDR1 reads SGHRS; CDR2 reads YFSETQ. Trimming took 3 bases from V and 4 from J, leaving 10 bases between them. This CDR3 region has 14 residues. CDR3 nucleotide sequence: TGCGCCAGCAGCTCCGGACCCGGCACCGGGGAGCTGTTTTTT. Translating it yields CASSSGPGTGELFF.

This clonotype has just a few counts. The V call is TRBV12-3 or TRBV12-4, the J call TRBJ1-6, with D possibly being TRBD1 (6 bases). The CDR3 contains 14 residues. Trimming removed 6 bases at V and 4 bases at J, with 10 bases between. CDR3 nucleotides: TGTGCCAGCAGCAGGGGTGGTTATAATTCACCCCTCCACTTT. This encodes CASSRGGYNSPLHF.

This clonotype was observed many times. V usage is TRBV5-1 and J usage is TRBJ2-7; D gene uncertain. Germline loops: CDR1 SGHRS, CDR2 YFSETQ. The V end lost 1 base, the J end lost 6 bases, and 14 bases lay between the germline ends. CDR3 length equals 14 residues. DNA of the CDR3: TGCGCCAGCAGCTTGATGGACCTGGGCGGCGAGCAGTACTTC. Translated, it gives CASSLMDLGGEQYF. Drawing the rest from reference TRBV5-1 and TRBJ2-7, the complete variable domain is KAGVTQTPRYLIKTRGQQVTLSCSPISGHRSVSWYQQTPGQGLQFLFEYFSETQRNKGNFPGRFSGRQFSNSRSEMNVSTLELGDSALYLCASSLMDLGGEQYFGPGTRLTVT.

This clonotype was counted ten times or more. The chain combines TRBV28 with TRBJ1-5; 7 nucleotides align to TRBD1. The junction had 11 bases not matched to a gene; V was cut back by 11 bases and J by 4 bases. The CDR3 runs to 14 residues. Germline values: CDR1 MDHEN, CDR2 SYDVKM. CDR3 protein: CAATHRGGNQPQHF. Here the CDR3 DNA reads TGTGCCGCGACGCACAGGGGAGGAAATCAGCCCCAGCATTTT. Complete variable domain (other parts from reference TRBV28 and TRBJ1-5): DVKVTQSSRYLVKRTGEKVFLECVQDMDHENMFWYRQDPGLGLRLIYFSYDVKMKEKGDIPEGYSVSREKKERFSLILESASTNQTSMYLCAATHRGGNQPQHFGDGTRLSIL.

This clonotype has just a few counts. This chain uses TRBV20-1 with TRBJ1-5; a weak D match, TRBD1 (6 bases). V was shortened by 5 bases and J by 6 bases, with 14 bases between the two germline ends. This CDR3 spans 13 amino acids. Germline V gene data show CDR1 as DFQATT and CDR2 as SNEGSKA (reference sequence). CDR3 protein: CSAGQGSSQPQHF. In DNA form, the CDR3 reads TGCAGTGCTGGGCAGGGGTCGTCTCAGCCCCAGCATTTT.

In this sample, this clonotype turned up a few times. The J gene is TRBJ1-2, the V gene TRBV20-1; the D is unclear. Trimming pared 7 bases from V and 5 bases from J, leaving 11 bases between. CDR1 DFQATT and CDR2 SNEGSKA come from the germline V gene (reference sequence). CDR3 length: 11 amino acids. The CDR3 region is CSVGSQYGYTF. The CDR3 DNA reads as TGCAGTGTGGGTTCCCAATATGGCTACACCTTC.

This clonotype was seen at least ten times. V usage is TRBV28 and J usage is TRBJ2-7; D uncertain. V lost 8 bases and J lost 9, with 11 bases in between. The CDR3 is 10 amino acids. CDR1 is MDHEN, CDR2 SYDVKM, per germline. The CDR3 region has the DNA TGTGCCAGCGAGTCTGGTGGGCAGTACTTC. It codes for CASESGGQYF.

This clonotype was observed a handful of times. The J gene is TRBJ2-1, the V gene TRBV12-3 or TRBV12-4; D is undetermined. V shed 3 bases and J shed 1 base, with 7 bases lying between them. This CDR3 comprises 14 residues. CDR3 residues: CASSLVWSYNEQFF. The CDR3 nucleotides are TGTGCCAGCAGTTTGGTTTGGTCCTACAATGAGCAGTTCTTC.

This clonotype has just one count. A clone one base away is much larger, so this may be a read error. The chain links TRBV2 to TRBJ1-4, with D possibly being TRBD1 (6 bases). Trimming shortened V by 5 bases and J by 11 bases, and 15 bases separated the two germline ends. The CDR3 is 13 residues long. Germline values: CDR1 SNHLY, CDR2 FYNNEI. The CDR3 bases are TGTGCCAGCAGTCTCCCCCTTGGACAGAAACTGTTTTTT. Encoded protein: CASSLPLGQKLFF.

The table lists this clonotype with many counts. The rearrangement links TRBV20-1 to TRBJ2-3, with 8 nucleotides matching TRBD2. The CDR3 sequence is 13 residues long. J gave up 3 bases and V 4 bases, and 3 bases lay outside the gene matches. Germline values: CDR1 DFQATT, CDR2 SNEGSKA (reference sequence). For the CDR3, the DNA is TGCAGTGCTATTAGCGGGATGACAGATACGCAGTATTTT. Protein product: CSAISGMTDTQYF.